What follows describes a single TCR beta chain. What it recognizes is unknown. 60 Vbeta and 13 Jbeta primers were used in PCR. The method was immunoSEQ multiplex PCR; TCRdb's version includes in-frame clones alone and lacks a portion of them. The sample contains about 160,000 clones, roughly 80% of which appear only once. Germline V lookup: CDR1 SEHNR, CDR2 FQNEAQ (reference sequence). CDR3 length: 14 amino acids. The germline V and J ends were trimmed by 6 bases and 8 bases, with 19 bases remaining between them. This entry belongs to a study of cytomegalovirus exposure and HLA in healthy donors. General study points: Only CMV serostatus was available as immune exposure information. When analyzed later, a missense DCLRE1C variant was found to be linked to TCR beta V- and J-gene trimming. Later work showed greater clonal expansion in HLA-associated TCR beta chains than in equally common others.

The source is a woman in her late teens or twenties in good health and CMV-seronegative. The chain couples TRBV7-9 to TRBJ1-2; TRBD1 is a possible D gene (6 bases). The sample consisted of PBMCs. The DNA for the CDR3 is TGTGCCAGCAGTCCGGGGGGCGGAATTGGCGGCTACACCTTC. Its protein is CASSPGGGIGGYTF.